The T cell receptor beta chain described here comes from a study of molecular identifiers for immune sequencing clone quantification. This clonotype has a count of ten or more. Germline CDR1 reads SGHDT; CDR2 reads YYEEEE. There are 11 residues in the CDR3. Trimming cost V 5 bases and J 4 bases, with 7 bases left between them. The authors built bulk TCR libraries by previously described methods with listed TCR primers. TCRdb passed the PCR reads through MiXCR, listing each CDR3 protein once. The sample lists around 40,000 distinct CDR3 sequences, approximately 21% occurring once. The sequenced material came from naive CD8+ T cells from blood, with Jurkat cell RNA spiked in. Subset denoted: FACS-sorted CD8+CD4-CCR7+CD45RA+ naive T cells. This chain joins TRBV5-6 and TRBJ2-7; no reliable D call. This TCR derives from a human donor in good health. Some libraries in this study had Jurkat cell RNA spiked in. The CDR3 loop is CASRRSYEQYF. The CDR3, as DNA: TGTGCCAGCAGACGAAGTTACGAGCAGTACTTC.